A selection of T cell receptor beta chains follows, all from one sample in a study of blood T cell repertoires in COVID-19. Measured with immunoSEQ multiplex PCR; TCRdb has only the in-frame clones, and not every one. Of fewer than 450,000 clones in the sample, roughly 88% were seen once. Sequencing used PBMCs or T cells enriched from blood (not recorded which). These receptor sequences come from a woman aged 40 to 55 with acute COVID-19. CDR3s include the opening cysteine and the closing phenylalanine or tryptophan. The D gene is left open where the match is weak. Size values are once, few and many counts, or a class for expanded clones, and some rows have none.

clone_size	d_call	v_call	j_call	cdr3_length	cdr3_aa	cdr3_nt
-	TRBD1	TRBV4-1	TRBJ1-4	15	CASSQVQGTNEKLFF	TGCGCCAGCAGCCAGGTACAGGGGACTAATGAAAAACTGTTTTTT
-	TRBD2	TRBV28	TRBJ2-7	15	CASSRGGVQSYEQYF	TGTGCCAGCAGTAGGGGAGGGGTACAGTCCTACGAGCAGTACTTC
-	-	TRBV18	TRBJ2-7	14	CASSPYQVLDEQYF	TGTGCCAGCTCACCGTACCAGGTTCTGGACGAGCAGTACTTC
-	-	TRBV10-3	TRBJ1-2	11	CATQISYGYTF	TGTGCCACCCAGATATCTTACGGCTACACCTTC
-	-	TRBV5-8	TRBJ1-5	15	CASRNRVNSNQPQHF	TGTGCCAGCAGGAACAGGGTTAATAGCAATCAGCCCCAGCATTTT
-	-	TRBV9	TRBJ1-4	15	CASSARGHGNEKLFF	TGTGCCAGCAGCGCCCGGGGACATGGGAATGAAAAACTGTTTTTT
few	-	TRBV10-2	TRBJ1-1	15	CARRTAGDGDTEAFF	TGCGCCAGGCGGACTGCAGGGGACGGGGACACTGAAGCTTTCTTT
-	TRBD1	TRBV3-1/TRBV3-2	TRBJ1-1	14	CASSPGQGNTEAFF	TGTGCCAGCAGCCCGGGACAGGGGAACACTGAAGCTTTCTTT
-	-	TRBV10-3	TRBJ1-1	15	CAIRNWDMMNTEAFF	TGTGCCATCAGAAATTGGGACATGATGAACACTGAAGCTTTCTTT
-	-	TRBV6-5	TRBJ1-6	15	CASSYSEGYNSPLHF	TGTGCCAGCAGTTACTCGGAGGGTTACAATTCACCCCTCCACTTT
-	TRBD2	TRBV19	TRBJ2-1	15	CASSASGGTNVGQFF	TGTGCCAGTAGTGCTAGCGGGGGCACCAATGTAGGGCAGTTCTTC
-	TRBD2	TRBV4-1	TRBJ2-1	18	CASSQGEEGLAGRNEQFF	TGCGCCAGCAGCCAAGGAGAGGAGGGACTAGCGGGGAGAAATGAGCAGTTCTTC
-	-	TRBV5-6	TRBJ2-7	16	CASSLLQGNGAYEQYF	TGTGCCAGCAGCTTGCTTCAGGGGAATGGGGCCTACGAGCAGTACTTC
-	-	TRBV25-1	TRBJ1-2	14	CASSLSGVMDGYTF	TGTGCCAGCAGTTTATCGGGAGTCATGGATGGCTACACCTTC
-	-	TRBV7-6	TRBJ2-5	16	CASSPLADRGQETQYF	TGTGCCAGCAGCCCGCTGGCCGATAGGGGCCAAGAGACCCAGTACTTC
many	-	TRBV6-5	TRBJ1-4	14	CASRPMLENEKLFF	TGTGCCAGCAGGCCGATGCTAGAAAATGAAAAACTGTTTTTT
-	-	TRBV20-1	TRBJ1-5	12	CSASTGNQPQHF	TGCAGTGCTAGTACAGGGAATCAGCCCCAGCATTTT
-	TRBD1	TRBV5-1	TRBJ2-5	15	CASSPTGTGEETQYF	TGCGCCAGCAGCCCTACCGGGACAGGGGAGGAGACCCAGTACTTC
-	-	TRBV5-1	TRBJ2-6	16	CASSLAGTTGANVLTF	TGCGCCAGCAGCTTGGCCGGGACAACTGGGGCCAACGTCCTGACTTTC
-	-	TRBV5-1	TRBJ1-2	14	CASSLAGSTTGYTF	TGCGCCAGCAGCTTGGCCGGGTCGACTACTGGCTACACCTTC
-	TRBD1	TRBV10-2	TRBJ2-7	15	CASSDPGQIGYEQYF	TGCGCCAGCAGTGACCCGGGACAGATCGGTTACGAGCAGTACTTC
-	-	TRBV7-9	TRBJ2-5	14	CASSLKREQETQYF	TGTGCCAGCAGCTTAAAGAGGGAGCAAGAGACCCAGTACTTC